Sequencing of this T cell receptor beta chain was carried out in a study of blood T cell repertoires in COVID-19. Study-level information: T cells, B-cell-depleted T cells, or PBMCs supplied cDNA or gDNA.

This CDR3 has 15 amino acids. With 5 bases clipped from V and 4 bases from J, the junction kept 11 bases outside the gene matches. Germline V CDR1 and CDR2: SGHTA, FQGTGA. Recruited during active infection, patients (from Seattle) were subsequently followed longitudinally. Produced via immunoSEQ multiplex PCR; TCRdb's table is partial and in-frame only. This sample has approximately 180,000 clones, with over 70% found just once. The sample consisted of peripheral blood. The clonotype comes from a woman aged 35 to 49 with COVID-19, enrolled during active disease. The chain couples TRBV7-3 to TRBJ2-7; 7 bases are a match to TRBD2. The CDR3 nucleotides are TGTGCCAGCAGCCCCGGACTAGACCGGGCTTACGAGCAGTACTTC. It specifies CASSPGLDRAYEQYF.